This T cell receptor beta chain originates from a study of prognosis after radiotherapy for stage I lung cancer. Amplification of the TCR beta CDR3 (from genomic DNA) was done by two-round multiplex PCR. First-round PCR, the initial amplification, used primers specific to each TRBV and TRBJ gene. Each CDR3 protein is one row after TCRdb ran MiXCR on the multiplex PCR reads. The data contain 20,000 or so distinct CDR3 sequences, more than 40% of them singletons. Germline-derived CDR1 and CDR2 are MNHGY and SVAAGI. V shed 6 bases and J shed 1 base, with 9 bases lying between them. The CDR3 is 14 amino acids. In the case of this clonotype: A far larger clone is a single base away, which makes a read error likely.

The source was PBMCs, collected before or after stereotactic body radiation therapy (not recorded which). The J gene is TRBJ2-2, the V gene TRBV6-9, with unresolved D. This TCR was recovered from a donor over 45 with non-small cell lung cancer. The CDR3 sequence is CASSPQLNTGELFF. The DNA for the CDR3 is TGTGCCAGCAGCCCACAGTTGAACACCGGGGAGCTGTTTTTT.